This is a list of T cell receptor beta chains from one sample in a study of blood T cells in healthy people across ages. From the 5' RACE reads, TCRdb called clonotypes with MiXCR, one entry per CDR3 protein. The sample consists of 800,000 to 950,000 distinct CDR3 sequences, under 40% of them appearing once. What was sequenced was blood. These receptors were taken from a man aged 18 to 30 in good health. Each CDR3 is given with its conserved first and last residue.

CDR3: CASSPSYVSKEQFF
V: TRBV12-3/TRBV12-4
length: 14

CDR3: CASSQDGTSGGQETQYF
V: TRBV3-1
length: 17

CDR3: CASSHRTSGSTDTQYF
V: TRBV14
length: 16

CDR3: CASSFPRYEQFF
V: TRBV11-2
length: 12

CDR3: CASSLDGRRTDTQYF
V: TRBV5-5
length: 15

CDR3: CASSLTGGAGDIQYF
V: TRBV7-3
length: 15

CDR3: CASSQGRLNSPLHF
V: TRBV14
length: 14

CDR3: CASRDGTSGSREQFF
V: TRBV3-1
length: 15

CDR3: CAWSHPDRGREKLFF
V: TRBV30
length: 15

CDR3: CASTRQGDTGELFF
V: TRBV12-3/TRBV12-4
length: 14

CDR3: CASTRPPGAYGYTF
V: TRBV28
length: 14

CDR3: CSANDGGLLGQPQHF
V: TRBV20-1
length: 15